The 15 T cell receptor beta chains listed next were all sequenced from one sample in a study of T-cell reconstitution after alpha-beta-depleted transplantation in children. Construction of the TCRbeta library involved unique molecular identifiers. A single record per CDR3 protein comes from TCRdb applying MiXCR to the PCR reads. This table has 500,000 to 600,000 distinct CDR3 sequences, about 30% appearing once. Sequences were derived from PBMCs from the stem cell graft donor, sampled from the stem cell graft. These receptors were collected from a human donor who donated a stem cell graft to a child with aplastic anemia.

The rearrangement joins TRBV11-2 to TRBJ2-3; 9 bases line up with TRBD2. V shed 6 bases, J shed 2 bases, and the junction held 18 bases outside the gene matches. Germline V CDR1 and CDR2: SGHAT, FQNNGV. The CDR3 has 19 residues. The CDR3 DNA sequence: TGTGCCAGCAGTCTTAATCAAATGAGGGCTAGCGGGAACACAGATACGCAGTATTTT. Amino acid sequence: CASSLNQMRASGNTDTQYF.

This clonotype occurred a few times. CDR3 residues: CAMAPGLATDEQYF. Written as DNA, the CDR3 is TGTGCCATGGCGCCGGGACTAGCGACGGACGAGCAGTACTTC. The rearrangement joins TRBV10-3 to TRBJ2-7; TRBD2 aligns across 10 bases. Per the germline V gene, CDR1 is ENHRY and CDR2 is SYGVKD. The CDR3 sequence is 14 residues long. V trimming: 9 bases; J trimming: 5 bases; junction bases outside the gene matches: 10.

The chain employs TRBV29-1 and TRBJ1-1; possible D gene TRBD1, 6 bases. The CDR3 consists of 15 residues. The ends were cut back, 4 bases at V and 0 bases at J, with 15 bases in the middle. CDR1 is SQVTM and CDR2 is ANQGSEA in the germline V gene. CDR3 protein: CSVGGQSSLNTEAFF. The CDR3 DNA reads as TGCAGCGTTGGAGGACAGTCTTCCTTGAACACTGAAGCTTTCTTT. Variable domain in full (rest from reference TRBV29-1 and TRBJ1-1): SAVISQKPSRDICQRGTSLTIQCQVDSQVTMMFWYRQQPGQSLTLIATANQGSEATYESGFVIDKFPISRPNLTFSTLTVSNMSPEDSSIYLCSVGGQSSLNTEAFFGQGTRLTVV.

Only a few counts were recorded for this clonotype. CDR3 DNA sequence: TGCGCCAGCAGCTTGGGGACAGTGGGGGAGACCCAGTACTTC. Its translation is CASSLGTVGETQYF. The chain uses TRBV5-1 and TRBJ2-5; possibly TRBD1 for D (6 bases). The V gene lost 0 bases and the J gene lost 5 bases, with 11 bases spanning the gap. This CDR3 spans 14 amino acids. Germline CDR1 is SGHRS and CDR2 is YFSETQ.

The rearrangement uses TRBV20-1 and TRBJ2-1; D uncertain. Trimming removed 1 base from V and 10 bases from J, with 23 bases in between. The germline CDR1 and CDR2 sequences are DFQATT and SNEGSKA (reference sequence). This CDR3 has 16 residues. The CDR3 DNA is TGCAGTGCTAGAGTTCAAGGCCGACTTAGCATGGGAGAGCAGTTCTTC. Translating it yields CSARVQGRLSMGEQFF.

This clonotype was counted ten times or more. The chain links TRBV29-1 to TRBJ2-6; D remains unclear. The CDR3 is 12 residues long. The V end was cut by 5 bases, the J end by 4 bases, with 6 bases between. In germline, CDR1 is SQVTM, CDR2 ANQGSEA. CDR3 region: CSVQLGANVLTF. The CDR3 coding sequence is TGCAGCGTTCAATTGGGGGCCAACGTCCTGACTTTC.

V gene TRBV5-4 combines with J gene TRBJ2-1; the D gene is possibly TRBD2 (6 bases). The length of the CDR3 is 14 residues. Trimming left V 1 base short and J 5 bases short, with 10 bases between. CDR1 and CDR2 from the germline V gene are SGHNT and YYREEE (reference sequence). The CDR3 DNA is TGTGCCAGCAGCTTGTTCGCGGGGAACAATGAGCAGTTCTTC. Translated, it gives CASSLFAGNNEQFF. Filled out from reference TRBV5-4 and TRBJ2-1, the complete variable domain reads ETGVTQSPTHLIKTRGQQVTLRCSSQSGHNTVSWYQQALGQGPQFIFQYYREEENGRGNFPPRFSGLQFPNYSSELNVNALELDDSALYLCASSLFAGNNEQFFGPGTRLTVL.

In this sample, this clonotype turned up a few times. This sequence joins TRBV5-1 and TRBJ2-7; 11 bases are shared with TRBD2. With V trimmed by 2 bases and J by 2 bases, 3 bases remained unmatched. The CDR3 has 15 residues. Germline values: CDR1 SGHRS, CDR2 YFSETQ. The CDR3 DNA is TGCGCCAGCAGCTTCGTAGCGGGAGGGGCCTACGAGCAGTACGTC. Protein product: CASSFVAGGAYEQYV.

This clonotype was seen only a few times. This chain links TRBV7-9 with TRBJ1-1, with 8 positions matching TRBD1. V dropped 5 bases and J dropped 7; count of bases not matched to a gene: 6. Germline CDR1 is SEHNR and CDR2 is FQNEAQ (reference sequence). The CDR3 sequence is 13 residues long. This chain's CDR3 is CASSPRDRFEAFF. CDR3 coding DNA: TGTGCCAGCAGCCCCCGGGACAGGTTTGAAGCTTTCTTT. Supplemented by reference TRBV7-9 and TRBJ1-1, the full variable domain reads DTGVSQNPRHKITKRGQNVTFRCDPISEHNRLYWYRQTLGQGPEFLTYFQNEAQLEKSRLLSDRFSAERPKGSFSTLEIQRTEQGDSAMYLCASSPRDRFEAFFGQGTRLTVV.

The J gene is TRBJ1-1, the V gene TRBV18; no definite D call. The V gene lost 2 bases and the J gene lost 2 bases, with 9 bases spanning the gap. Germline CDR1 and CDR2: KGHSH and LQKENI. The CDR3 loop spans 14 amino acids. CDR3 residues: CASSPWKGNTEAFF. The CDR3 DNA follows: TGTGCCAGCTCACCATGGAAGGGAAACACTGAAGCTTTCTTT.

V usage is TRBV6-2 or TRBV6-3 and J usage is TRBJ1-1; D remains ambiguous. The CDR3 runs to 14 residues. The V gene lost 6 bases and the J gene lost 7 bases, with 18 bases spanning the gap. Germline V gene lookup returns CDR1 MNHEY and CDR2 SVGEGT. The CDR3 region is CASRGGRRSGEAFF. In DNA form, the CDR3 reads TGTGCCAGCAGGGGAGGTAGACGTTCGGGTGAAGCTTTCTTT.

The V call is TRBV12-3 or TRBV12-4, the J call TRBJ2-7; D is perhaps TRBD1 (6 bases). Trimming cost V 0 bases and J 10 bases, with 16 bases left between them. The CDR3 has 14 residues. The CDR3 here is CASSLASIQGLQYF. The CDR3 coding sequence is TGTGCCAGCAGTTTAGCGTCCATACAGGGTTTACAGTACTTC.

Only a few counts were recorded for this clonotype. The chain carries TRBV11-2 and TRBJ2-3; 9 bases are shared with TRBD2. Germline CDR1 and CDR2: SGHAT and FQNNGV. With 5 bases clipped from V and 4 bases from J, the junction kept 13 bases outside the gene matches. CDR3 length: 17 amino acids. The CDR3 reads CASSPGVAGVSADTQYF. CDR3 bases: TGTGCCAGCAGCCCTGGGGTAGCGGGAGTTTCGGCAGATACGCAGTATTTT. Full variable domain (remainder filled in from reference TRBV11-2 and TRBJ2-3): EAGVAQSPRYKIIEKRQSVAFWCNPISGHATLYWYQQILGQGPKLLIQFQNNGVVDDSQLPKDRFSAERLKGVDSTLKIQPAKLEDSAVYLCASSPGVAGVSADTQYFGPGTRLTVL.

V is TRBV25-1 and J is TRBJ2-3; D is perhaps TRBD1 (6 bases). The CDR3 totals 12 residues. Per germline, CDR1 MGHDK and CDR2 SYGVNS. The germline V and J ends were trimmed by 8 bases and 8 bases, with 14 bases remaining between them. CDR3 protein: CASARGSGTQYF. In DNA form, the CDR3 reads TGTGCCAGCGCGAGGGGGAGTGGTACGCAGTATTTT.

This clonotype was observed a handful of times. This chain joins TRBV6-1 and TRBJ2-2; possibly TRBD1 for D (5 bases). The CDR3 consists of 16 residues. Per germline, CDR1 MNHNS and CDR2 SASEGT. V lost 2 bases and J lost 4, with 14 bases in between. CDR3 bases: TGTGCCAGCAGTGAAAGGGCAGGGTCGGGCACCGGGGAGCTGTTTTTT. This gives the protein CASSERAGSGTGELFF.